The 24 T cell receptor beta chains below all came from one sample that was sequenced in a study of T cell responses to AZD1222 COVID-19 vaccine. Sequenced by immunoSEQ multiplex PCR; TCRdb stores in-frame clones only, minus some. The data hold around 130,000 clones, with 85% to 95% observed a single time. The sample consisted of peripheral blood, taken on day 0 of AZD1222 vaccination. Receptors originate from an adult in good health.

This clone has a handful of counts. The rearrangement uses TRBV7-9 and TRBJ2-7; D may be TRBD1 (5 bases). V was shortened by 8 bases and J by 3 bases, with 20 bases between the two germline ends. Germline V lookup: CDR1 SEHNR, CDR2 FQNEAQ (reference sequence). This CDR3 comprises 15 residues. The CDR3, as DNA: TGTGCCAGCGCCGAGGATGAATGGCAGGGCTACGAGCAGTACTTC. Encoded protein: CASAEDEWQGYEQYF.

CDR3 in DNA: TGCGCCAGCAGCCAAGGGTCCCCTACTGAAGCTTTCTTT. It codes for CASSQGSPTEAFF. The genes are TRBV4-1 and TRBJ1-1; D uncertain. V was trimmed by 1 base and J by 5 bases, leaving 8 bases between them. The CDR3 is made up of 13 amino acids. The germline gives CDR1 MGHRA, CDR2 YSYEKL.

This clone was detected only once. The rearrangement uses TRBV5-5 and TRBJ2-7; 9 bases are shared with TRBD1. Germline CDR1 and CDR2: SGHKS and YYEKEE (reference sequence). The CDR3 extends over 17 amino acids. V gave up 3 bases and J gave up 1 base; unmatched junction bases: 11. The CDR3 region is CASSWGGDRVTSYEQYF. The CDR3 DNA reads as TGTGCCAGCAGCTGGGGTGGGGACAGGGTAACGTCCTACGAGCAGTACTTC.

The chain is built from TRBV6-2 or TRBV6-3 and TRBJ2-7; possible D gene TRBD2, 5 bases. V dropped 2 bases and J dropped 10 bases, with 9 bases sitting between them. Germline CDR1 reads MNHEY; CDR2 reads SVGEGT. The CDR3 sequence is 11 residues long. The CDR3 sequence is CASSYGTSQYF. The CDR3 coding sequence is TGTGCCAGCAGTTACGGAACTAGTCAGTACTTC.

This CDR3 is CASSLSHGRGGYGYTF. The CDR3 DNA reads as TGTGCCAGCAGTTTATCACATGGCAGGGGAGGCTATGGCTACACCTTC. V gene TRBV28 combines with J gene TRBJ1-2, with D perhaps TRBD1 (6 bases). The CDR3 totals 16 residues. Trimming took off 1 base at V and 4 bases at J, with 16 bases between the two ends. Germline CDR1 and CDR2: MDHEN and SYDVKM.

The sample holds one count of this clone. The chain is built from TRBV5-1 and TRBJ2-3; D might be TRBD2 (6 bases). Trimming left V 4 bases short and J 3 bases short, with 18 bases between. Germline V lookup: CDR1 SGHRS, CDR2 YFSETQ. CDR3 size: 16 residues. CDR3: CASSRGGSIGTDTQYF. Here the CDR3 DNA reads TGCGCCAGCAGCCGGGGAGGTTCCATCGGGACAGATACGCAGTATTTT.

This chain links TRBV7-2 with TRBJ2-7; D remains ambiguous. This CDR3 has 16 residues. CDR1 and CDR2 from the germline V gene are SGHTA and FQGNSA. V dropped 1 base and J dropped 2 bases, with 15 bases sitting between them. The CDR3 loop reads CASSLGGVGRAYEQYF. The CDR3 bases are TGTGCCAGCAGCTTAGGAGGAGTAGGCAGAGCCTACGAGCAGTACTTC. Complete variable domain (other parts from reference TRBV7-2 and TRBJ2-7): GAGVSQSPSNKVTEKGKDVELRCDPISGHTALYWYRQSLGQGLEFLIYFQGNSAPDKSGLPSDRFSAERTGGSVSTLTIQRTQQEDSAVYLCASSLGGVGRAYEQYFGPGTRLTVT.

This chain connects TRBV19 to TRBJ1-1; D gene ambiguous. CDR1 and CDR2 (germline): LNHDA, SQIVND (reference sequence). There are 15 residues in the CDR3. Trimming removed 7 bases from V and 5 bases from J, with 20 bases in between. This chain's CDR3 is CASNSYRSGRTEAFF. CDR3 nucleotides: TGTGCCAGTAACTCGTATCGGTCAGGACGGACTGAAGCTTTCTTT.

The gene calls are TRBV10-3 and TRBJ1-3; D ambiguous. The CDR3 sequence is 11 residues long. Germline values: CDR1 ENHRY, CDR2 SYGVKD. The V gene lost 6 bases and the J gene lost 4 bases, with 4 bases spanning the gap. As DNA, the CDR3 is TGTGCCATCAGCCAGGGAAACACCATATATTTT. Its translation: CAISQGNTIYF.

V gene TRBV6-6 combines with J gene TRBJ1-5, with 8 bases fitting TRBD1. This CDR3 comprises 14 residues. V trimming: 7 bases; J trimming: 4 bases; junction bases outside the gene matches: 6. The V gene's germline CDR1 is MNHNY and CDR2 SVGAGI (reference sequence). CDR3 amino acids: CASTGQGRNQPQHF. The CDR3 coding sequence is TGTGCCAGCACAGGACAGGGTCGAAATCAGCCCCAGCATTTT.

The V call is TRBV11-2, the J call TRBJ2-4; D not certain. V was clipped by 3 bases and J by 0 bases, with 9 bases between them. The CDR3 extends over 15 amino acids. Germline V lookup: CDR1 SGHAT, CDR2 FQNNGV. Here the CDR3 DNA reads TGTGCCAGCAGCTTGCTGGGGTTAGCCAAAAACATTCAGTACTTC. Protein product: CASSLLGLAKNIQYF.

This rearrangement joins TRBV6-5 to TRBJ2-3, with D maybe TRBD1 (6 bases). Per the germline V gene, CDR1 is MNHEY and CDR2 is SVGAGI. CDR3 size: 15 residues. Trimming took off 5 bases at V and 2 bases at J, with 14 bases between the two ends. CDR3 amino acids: CASSPTGHFTDTQYF. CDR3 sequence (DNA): TGTGCCAGCAGTCCGACGGGACATTTCACAGATACGCAGTATTTT.

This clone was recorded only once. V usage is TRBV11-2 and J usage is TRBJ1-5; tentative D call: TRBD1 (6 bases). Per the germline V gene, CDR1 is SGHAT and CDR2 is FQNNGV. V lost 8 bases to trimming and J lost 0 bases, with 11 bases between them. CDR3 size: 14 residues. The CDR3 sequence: CASATGYSNQPQHF. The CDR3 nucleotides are TGTGCCAGCGCGACAGGCTATAGCAATCAGCCCCAGCATTTT.

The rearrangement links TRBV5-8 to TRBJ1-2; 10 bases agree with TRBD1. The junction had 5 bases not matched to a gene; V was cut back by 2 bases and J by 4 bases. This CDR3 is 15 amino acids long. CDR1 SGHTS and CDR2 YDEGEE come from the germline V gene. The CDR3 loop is CASSLTGTGAYGYTF. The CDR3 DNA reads TGTGCCAGCAGCTTAACCGGGACAGGGGCCTATGGCTACACCTTC.

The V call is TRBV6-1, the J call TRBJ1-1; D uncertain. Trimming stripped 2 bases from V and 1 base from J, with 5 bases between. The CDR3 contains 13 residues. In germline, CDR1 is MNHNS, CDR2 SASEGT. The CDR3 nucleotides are TGTGCCAGCAGTGAATGGGGGAACACTGAAGCTTTCTTT. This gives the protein CASSEWGNTEAFF.

The CDR3 sequence is CASRPPRGRHFSYEQYF. Written as DNA, the CDR3 is TGTGCAAGTCGCCCTCCTAGGGGGAGGCACTTCTCCTACGAGCAGTACTTC. The chain carries TRBV12-2 and TRBJ2-7. TRBV12-2 is flagged as a pseudogene. The CDR3 spans 17 residues.

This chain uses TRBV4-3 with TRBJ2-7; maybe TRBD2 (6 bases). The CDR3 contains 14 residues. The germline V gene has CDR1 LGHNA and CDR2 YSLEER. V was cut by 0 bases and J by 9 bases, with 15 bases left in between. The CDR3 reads CASSQDALAGRQYF. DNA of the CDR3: TGCGCCAGCAGCCAAGATGCACTAGCAGGTCGGCAGTACTTC.

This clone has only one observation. For the CDR3, the DNA is TGTGCCAGCAGGTGGGACAGGGGATCGGGAAACACCATATATTTT. The encoded protein is CASRWDRGSGNTIYF. J is TRBJ1-3 and V is TRBV2; 10 nucleotides agree with TRBD1. Germline CDR1 reads SNHLY; CDR2 reads FYNNEI. The CDR3 runs 15 residues. Trimming took 6 bases from V and 4 from J; bases not matched to a gene: 6.

The CDR3 reads CASSPGASYNEQFF. The CDR3 nucleotides are TGTGCCAGCAGCCCCGGTGCATCCTACAATGAGCAGTTCTTC. This chain joins TRBV13 and TRBJ2-1; D call uncertain. CDR1 and CDR2 from the germline V gene are PRHDT and FYEKMQ (reference sequence). The CDR3 loop spans 14 amino acids. Trimming left V 5 bases short and J 1 base short, with 9 bases between.

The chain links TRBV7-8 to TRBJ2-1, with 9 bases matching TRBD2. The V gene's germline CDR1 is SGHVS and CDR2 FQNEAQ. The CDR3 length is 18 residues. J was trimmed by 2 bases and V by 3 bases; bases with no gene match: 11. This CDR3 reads CASSFARRREGPYNEQFF. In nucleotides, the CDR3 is TGTGCCAGCAGCTTCGCGCGACGGCGGGAGGGCCCCTACAATGAGCAGTTCTTC.

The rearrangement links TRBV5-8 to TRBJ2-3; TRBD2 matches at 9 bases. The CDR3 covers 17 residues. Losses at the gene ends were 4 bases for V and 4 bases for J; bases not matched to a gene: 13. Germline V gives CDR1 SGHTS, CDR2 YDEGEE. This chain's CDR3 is CASSSRPLAGGSDTQYF. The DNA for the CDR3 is TGTGCCAGCAGCAGTCGTCCCCTGGCGGGAGGGTCAGATACGCAGTATTTT.

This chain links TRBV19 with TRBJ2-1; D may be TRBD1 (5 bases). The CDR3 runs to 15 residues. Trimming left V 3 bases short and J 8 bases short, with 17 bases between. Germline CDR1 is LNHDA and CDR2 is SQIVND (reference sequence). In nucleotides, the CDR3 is TGTGCCAGTAGTATGGTAGGGGTGGGATCCCATGAGCAGTTCTTC. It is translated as CASSMVGVGSHEQFF.

In DNA form, the CDR3 reads TGTGCCAGCAGTGATCAGGGCAATGAGCAGTTCTTC. Translating gives CASSDQGNEQFF. The chain couples TRBV25-1 to TRBJ2-1, with a possible D match to TRBD1 (5 bases). V was cut by 3 bases and J by 6 bases, with 6 bases left in between. Germline lookup yields CDR1 MGHDK and CDR2 SYGVNS. The CDR3 totals 12 residues.

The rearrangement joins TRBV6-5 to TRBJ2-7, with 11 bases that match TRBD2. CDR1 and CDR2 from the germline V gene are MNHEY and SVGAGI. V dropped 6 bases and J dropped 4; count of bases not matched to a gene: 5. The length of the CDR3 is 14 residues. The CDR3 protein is CASSVGLAAYEQYF. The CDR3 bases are TGTGCCAGCAGCGTGGGACTAGCGGCGTACGAGCAGTACTTC.